The rows below give T cell receptor beta chains drawn from one sample of a study of T cells in localized non-small cell lung cancer. Libraries were prepared by immunoSEQ multiplex PCR; TCRdb keeps only in-frame clonotypes and omits some of them. The sample has around 53,000 clones; over 60% are singletons. This material consisted of PBMCs, taken before any cancer treatment. These receptors came from a woman aged 35-75 years with stage II lung adenocarcinoma. The CDR3 runs from the conserved cysteine through the conserved F or W. D genes are given only for firm matches. Not all rows give a size; the values are once, few, many and, for expanded clones, a class.

J gene,V gene,clone size,D gene,CDR3 protein,CDR3 DNA
TRBJ1-2,TRBV27,-,-,CASSLGGGYYGYTF,TGTGCCAGCAGTTTAGGGGGGGGTTACTATGGCTACACCTTC
TRBJ2-5,TRBV9,-,TRBD1,CASSVEGARYGETQYF,TGTGCCAGCAGCGTAGAGGGGGCGAGGTACGGGGAGACCCAGTACTTC
TRBJ1-1,TRBV4-1,few,-,CASSQGRGRTFGAEAFF,TGCGCCAGCAGCCAAGGTAGGGGCCGGACCTTCGGGGCTGAAGCTTTCTTT
TRBJ2-1,TRBV4-1,-,-,CASSLGGHWPNEQFF,TGCGCCAGCAGCCTAGGAGGACACTGGCCCAATGAGCAGTTCTTC
TRBJ1-1,TRBV29-1,-,-,CSASTLNTEAFF,TGCAGCGCCTCGACACTAAACACTGAAGCTTTCTTT
TRBJ2-5,TRBV7-6,-,-,CASSRTQTGAQYF,TGTGCCAGCAGCAGAACACAAACGGGGGCCCAGTACTTC
TRBJ1-1,TRBV20-1,-,-,CSARDATEAFF,TGCAGTGCTAGAGACGCCACTGAAGCTTTCTTT
TRBJ2-7,TRBV12-2,-,-,CASRGTGGSYEQYF,TGTGCCTCCCGAGGGACAGGGGGCTCCTACGAGCAGTACTTC
TRBJ1-1,TRBV6-5,-,-,CASSPNMNTEAFF,TGTGCCAGCAGCCCAAACATGAACACTGAAGCTTTCTTT
TRBJ1-1,TRBV5-6,once,-,CASSLSRQQMNTEAFF,TGTGCCAGCAGCTTGTCGCGTCAGCAAATGAACACTGAAGCTTTCTTT
TRBJ2-3,TRBV30,-,-,CAWGVLGTQYF,TGTGCCTGGGGGGTTCTTGGTACGCAGTATTTT
TRBJ1-4,TRBV7-2,-,-,CASSLAAGSREKLFF,TGTGCCAGCAGCTTAGCGGCAGGGTCGAGAGAAAAACTGTTTTTT
TRBJ1-2,TRBV4-3,-,-,CASSGRGYGYTF,TGCGCCAGCAGCGGAAGGGGTTATGGCTACACCTTC
TRBJ2-1,TRBV5-1,-,-,CASSLNTGQGYNEQFF,TGCGCCAGCAGCTTAAATACGGGGCAAGGCTACAATGAGCAGTTCTTC
TRBJ2-1,TRBV5-6,-,-,CASSRSLSTVYNEQFF,TGTGCCAGCAGCCGAAGCTTATCGACAGTCTACAATGAGCAGTTCTTC
TRBJ1-6,TRBV15,-,-,CATSSWTVNSPLHF,TGTGCCACCAGCTCCTGGACAGTTAATTCACCCCTCCACTTT
TRBJ1-1,TRBV9,-,-,CASSVDGRGEAFF,TGTGCCAGCAGCGTAGATGGGAGGGGTGAAGCTTTCTTT
TRBJ2-7,TRBV30,few,-,CAWSLRGGVSSYEQYF,TGTGCCTGGAGTCTCAGGGGGGGGGTAAGCTCCTACGAGCAGTACTTC
TRBJ2-7,TRBV2,-,-,CASSEGSLSYEQYF,TGTGCCAGCAGTGAGGGCAGCCTCTCCTACGAGCAGTACTTC
TRBJ1-2,TRBV5-6,-,-,CASSPAPMSGALWSYTF,TGTGCCAGCAGCCCCGCCCCAATGTCGGGGGCACTATGGAGCTACACCTTC
TRBJ1-5,TRBV5-1,few,-,CASSPGGSNQPQHF,TGCGCCAGCAGCCCAGGTGGGAGCAATCAGCCCCAGCATTTT
TRBJ2-7,TRBV4-3,-,-,CASSQARDDEQYF,TGCGCCAGCAGCCAAGCACGGGATGACGAGCAGTACTTC
TRBJ1-4,TRBV18,-,-,CASKPGQTNEKLFF,TGTGCCAGCAAACCGGGACAAACAAATGAAAAACTGTTTTTT
TRBJ2-2,TRBV27,-,-,CATLGPHTGELFF,TGTGCCACCTTGGGACCGCACACCGGGGAGCTGTTTTTT
TRBJ1-2,TRBV28,medium-sized,TRBD1,CASSIPPGQGAQGYTF,TGTGCCAGCAGTATCCCTCCGGGACAGGGGGCTCAAGGCTACACCTTC
TRBJ2-3,TRBV19,once,-,CASSILLASVTTDTQYF,TGTGCCAGTAGTATTCTACTAGCTAGCGTGACGACAGATACGCAGTATTTT